This passage covers 7 T cell receptor beta chains from one sample sequenced in a study of control samples from healthy donors and cancer patients (TCRdb year 2020). The library was generated by the immunoSEQ multiplex PCR assay. In TCRdb, the immuneACCESS table is reduced to in-frame sequences with V and J assigned. These tables do not hold every clone; where another copy was compared, an unresolved V gene accounts for under half, and the others remain unexplained. This sample holds 150,000 to 200,000 clones; 90% were observed only once. In total, the top ten clones hold approximately 1.5% of the sample. Sequenced material: blood. These receptor sequences come from a woman aged 50 to 65 in good health.

This clone has a handful of counts. CDR3 bases: TGTGCCAGCAGCTTCGGACAGGCGAGGTCACCCCTCCACTTT. Protein sequence: CASSFGQARSPLHF. The chain joins TRBV7-3 to TRBJ1-6; 7 bases match TRBD1. The CDR3 spans 14 residues. Germline V CDR1 and CDR2: SGHTA, FQGTGA. Trimming took 3 bases from V and 10 from J; bases not matched to a gene: 6.

The V and J genes are TRBV19 and TRBJ2-3; maybe TRBD1 (6 bases). The length of the CDR3 is 15 residues. V shed 0 bases and J shed 8 bases, with 15 bases lying between them. CDR1 and CDR2 (germline): LNHDA, SQIVND (reference sequence). For the CDR3, the DNA is TGTGCCAGTAGTATAGAGGGCAGGGGCCACGGTACGCAGTATTTT. Translated: CASSIEGRGHGTQYF.

The genes are TRBV15 and TRBJ1-1; D unresolved. Germline V gene lookup returns CDR1 LNHNV and CDR2 YYDKDF (reference sequence). The CDR3 runs 13 residues. Trimming left V 1 base short and J 4 bases short, with 7 bases between. CDR3 sequence: CATSRGYSTEAFF. The DNA for the CDR3 is TGTGCCACCAGCAGAGGGTACTCCACTGAAGCTTTCTTT.

The V and J genes are TRBV5-6 and TRBJ1-2; D not certain. Deletions cut 6 bases from V and 2 bases from J, with 14 bases between. This CDR3 region has 14 residues. CDR1 and CDR2 (germline): SGHDT, YYEEEE. The DNA for the CDR3 is TGTGCCAGCACCTACGGTGTGTGGAACTATGGCTACACCTTC. Its protein product is CASTYGVWNYGYTF.

The rearrangement links TRBV15 to TRBJ2-1, with 9 positions matching TRBD2. With 2 bases clipped from V and 8 bases from J, the junction kept 1 base outside the gene matches. This CDR3 is built from 13 residues. Germline V gene data show CDR1 as LNHNV and CDR2 as YYDKDF (reference sequence). This chain's CDR3 is CATSRIAGDEQFF. The DNA of the CDR3 is TGTGCCACCAGCAGAATAGCGGGAGATGAGCAGTTCTTC.

The genes are TRBV3-1 (or the pseudogene TRBV3-2) and TRBJ2-7; the match to TRBD1 covers 8 bases. After removal of 1 base from V and 3 bases from J, the junction contained 2 bases not matched to a gene. The CDR3 is 14 residues long. Per germline, CDR1 LGHDT and CDR2 YNNKEL (reference sequence). CDR3 amino acids: CASSQGGQVYEQYF. DNA for the CDR3: TGTGCCAGCAGCCAAGGGGGACAGGTCTACGAGCAGTACTTC.

The chain combines TRBV9 with TRBJ1-2, with a weak D call TRBD1 (5 bases). CDR3 length equals 15 residues. Germline assignment: CDR1 SGDLS and CDR2 YYNGEE. V was trimmed by 0 bases and J by 2 bases, leaving 11 bases between them. CDR3 amino acids: CASSVAGTANYGYTF. CDR3 DNA sequence: TGTGCCAGCAGCGTAGCAGGGACCGCCAACTATGGCTACACCTTC.